The entry below describes one TCR beta chain. The data originate from a study of blood T cell repertoires in COVID-19. Here immunoSEQ multiplex PCR was the method, and the copy in TCRdb shows in-frame clones only, minus some. The table shows under 300,000 clones, with about 90% occurring only once. Germline CDR1 reads ENHRY; CDR2 reads SYGVKD. Trimming shortened V by 2 bases and J by 4 bases, and 18 bases separated the two germline ends. This CDR3 is built from 17 residues. Participant reports of clinical history set cohort assignment. The clonotype comes from a woman aged 40 to 50 who had been exposed to COVID-19. V gene TRBV10-3 combines with J gene TRBJ2-1; D might be TRBD1 (7 bases). The specimen sequenced was PBMCs or T cells enriched from blood (not recorded which). The CDR3 sequence: CAISENGGGLTYNEQFF. Written as DNA, the CDR3 is TGTGCCATCAGTGAGAATGGAGGGGGCCTCACTTACAATGAGCAGTTCTTC.